The entry below describes one T cell receptor beta chain. Its antigen is undetermined. Other DNA variants within this sample encode the same CDR3. The data stem from a study of shared clonotypes between healthy human individuals. Study outcomes and limitations: Blood was the only sampled material, and tissue repertoires likely differ.

Libraries were prepared by immunoSEQ multiplex PCR; TCRdb keeps only in-frame clonotypes and omits some of them. The sample includes roughly 1,000,000 clones, more than 75% seen only once; the top ten take approximately 0.52%. CDR3 length equals 13 residues. The ends were cut back, 0 bases at V and 2 bases at J, with 5 bases in the middle. The V gene's germline CDR1 is SGHDT and CDR2 YYEEEE. The TCR originated in a man between 18 and 35 years old in good health. Some clones in this sample may be carry-over from other donors' samples. Input material: memory CD4+ T cells from PBMCs. As for subset: CD45RA-negative fraction. The chain combines TRBV5-6 with TRBJ1-2; unclear D gene. The chain's CDR3 is CASSLGRNYGYTF. The CDR3 region has the DNA TGTGCCAGCAGCTTGGGGCGGAACTATGGCTACACCTTC.